This T cell receptor beta chain was profiled in a study of blood T cells in healthy people across ages. With respect to this clonotype: The antigen remains unidentified.

CDR1 and CDR2 from the germline V gene are LGHNA and YSLEER. This CDR3 comprises 13 residues. The use of a sample-barcoded 5' primer and a J-beta primer mix characterized a second PCR of about 7 to 12 cycles. TCRdb analysed the 5' RACE reads with MiXCR anew, one entry per CDR3 protein. The sample has under 2,000,000 distinct CDR3 sequences, roughly 52% seen once. Notes on the study in general: There was a strong correlation between TCR beta diversity and naive T cell percentage. Roughly linear age-related decline in beta diversity appeared, significant by age roughly 40.

The chain recombines TRBV4-3 with TRBJ2-7; D unresolved. The DNA matches TRBJ2-5 better at its end, which makes the J call doubtful. Specimen: blood. The clonotype comes from a woman in her thirties or forties in good health. Here the CDR3 DNA reads TGCGCCAGCAGCCCCGCTCGGGTGGAGACCCAGTACTTC. This gives the protein CASSPARVETQYF.